The 18 T cell receptor beta chains listed next were all sequenced from one sample in a study of T cells in Graves' hyperthyroidism and ophthalmopathy. RNA transcripts yielded amplified TCR beta CDR3 regions. First-round RT-PCR with HTBI primers amplified the TCR CDR3 region. Each CDR3 protein gets one entry after TCRdb re-called the multiplex PCR reads with MiXCR. The sample lists about 560,000 distinct CDR3 sequences, 16% seen once, with about 20% in the top ten. Sequencing was carried out using blood. The receptors derive from a woman under 30 with Graves' hyperthyroidism.

The chain recombines TRBV3-1 with TRBJ2-5; 11 bases line up with TRBD2. The junction had 9 bases not matched to a gene; V was cut back by 4 bases and J by 14 bases. Germline-derived CDR1 and CDR2 are LGHDT and YNNKEL (reference sequence). The length of the CDR3 is 13 residues. The CDR3 sequence: CASSPTLAGVGYF. CDR3 coding DNA: TGTGCCAGCAGCCCGACACTAGCGGGGGTCGGCTACTTC.

The chain couples TRBV19 to TRBJ1-2; D uncertain. Germline V gene data show CDR1 as LNHDA and CDR2 as SQIVND (reference sequence). Trimming left V 3 bases short and J 5 bases short, with 7 bases between. The CDR3 is 12 residues long. DNA of the CDR3: TGTGCCAGTAGTATGTCCGGATATGGCTACACCTTC. Encoded protein: CASSMSGYGYTF.

V usage is TRBV5-1 and J usage is TRBJ2-2; D is uncertain. The CDR3 loop spans 15 amino acids. V lost 4 bases and J lost 0, with 10 bases in between. Germline V gene lookup returns CDR1 SGHRS and CDR2 YFSETQ. Here the CDR3 reads CASSPSHANTGELFF. The CDR3 DNA reads as TGCGCCAGCAGCCCCTCACACGCGAACACCGGGGAGCTGTTTTTT.

The chain combines TRBV7-2 with TRBJ1-1; possibly TRBD1 for D (5 bases). This CDR3 comprises 14 residues. Germline V gene lookup returns CDR1 SGHTA and CDR2 FQGNSA. V lost 3 bases, J lost 10 bases, and 18 bases lay in between. The CDR3 DNA reads TGTGCCAGCAGCTTTAGGGGCAGGGAAGGGTCAGCTTTCTTT. It codes for CASSFRGREGSAFF.

This rearrangement joins TRBV3-1 to TRBJ2-1; possibly TRBD1 for D (6 bases). CDR3 size: 17 residues. V was clipped by 0 bases and J by 4 bases, with 16 bases between them. Germline assignment: CDR1 LGHDT and CDR2 YNNKEL (reference sequence). The CDR3 sequence: CASSQDRGQNLYNEQFF. The CDR3 DNA sequence: TGTGCCAGCAGCCAAGATAGAGGACAGAACCTTTACAATGAGCAGTTCTTC.

The V gene is TRBV5-1, the J gene TRBJ1-4; D might be TRBD1 (6 bases). V lost 4 bases and J lost 6, with 13 bases in between. CDR1 is SGHRS, CDR2 YFSETQ, per germline. The CDR3 extends over 14 amino acids. The CDR3 DNA reads as TGCGCCAGCAGCCTCGGACAGAGGGATGAAAAACTGTTTTTT. Translation: CASSLGQRDEKLFF.

This clonotype was picked up many times. The chain combines TRBV5-1 with TRBJ2-3; 7 bases align to TRBD1. CDR1 and CDR2 (germline): SGHRS, YFSETQ. This CDR3 has 15 residues. J was trimmed by 8 bases and V by 4 bases; bases with no gene match: 13. The CDR3 coding sequence is TGCGCCAGCAGCCGGGACAGTGCAAGGGAAGGTACGCAGTATTTT. Protein: CASSRDSAREGTQYF.

This clonotype appeared a few times. V gene TRBV20-1 combines with J gene TRBJ1-5; 9 bases are a match to TRBD1. From germline, CDR1 is DFQATT and CDR2 SNEGSKA (reference sequence). V was clipped by 1 base and J by 0 bases; unmatched bases: 4. CDR3 length: 16 residues. CDR3 bases: TGCAGTGCTAGAGTCGGGACAGGGTATAGCAATCAGCCCCAGCATTTT. Its translation is CSARVGTGYSNQPQHF.

This clonotype was picked up many times. The chain links TRBV24-1 to TRBJ2-7; 11 nucleotides align to TRBD2. The CDR3 loop spans 15 amino acids. Germline CDR1 KGHDR, CDR2 SFDVKD. V was pared by 3 bases and J by 3 bases, with 3 bases of the junction left unmatched. CDR3: CATSDATSGDYEQYF. CDR3 sequence (DNA): TGTGCCACCAGTGATGCGACTAGCGGGGACTACGAGCAGTACTTC.

This chain connects TRBV5-5 to TRBJ2-4; 10 bases map to TRBD1. Trimming removed 1 base from V and 8 bases from J; junction bases left unmatched: 6. Germline V gene data show CDR1 as SGHKS and CDR2 as YYEKEE (reference sequence). The CDR3 sequence is 15 residues long. In DNA, the CDR3 is TGTGCCAGCAGCTTGACGACAGGGGGCGTCGACATTCAGTACTTC. Protein: CASSLTTGGVDIQYF.

This clonotype was detected a few times. The chain recombines TRBV6-6 with TRBJ1-1; TRBD1 matches 10 bases. CDR1 and CDR2 (germline): MNHNY, SVGAGI (reference sequence). The length of the CDR3 is 15 residues. The trim removed 0 bases at V and 3 bases at J, leaving 1 base unmatched. CDR3 bases: TGTGCCAGCAGTTACTCTGGGACAGGGGACACTGAAGCTTTCTTT. Its protein product is CASSYSGTGDTEAFF.

The chain recombines TRBV11-3 with TRBJ1-6, with TRBD1 identical over 7 bases. Germline assignment: CDR1 SGHNT and CDR2 YENEEA. Trimming removed 5 bases from V and 14 bases from J; junction bases left unmatched: 6. This CDR3 contains 12 residues. The CDR3 sequence is CASSPRQGSLHF. The CDR3 coding sequence is TGTGCCAGCAGCCCCCGACAGGGTTCCCTCCACTTT.

This clonotype was counted a few times. This chain connects TRBV10-3 to TRBJ2-7; 12 nucleotides match TRBD2. After removal of 7 bases from V and 2 bases from J, the junction contained 3 bases not matched to a gene. The CDR3 runs to 14 residues. CDR1 is ENHRY and CDR2 is SYGVKD in the germline V gene. For the CDR3, the DNA is TGTGCCATCACCCCTAGCGGGAGGGCCTACGAGCAGTACTTC. Its protein is CAITPSGRAYEQYF.

In its sample, this clonotype was seen a few times. In nucleotides, the CDR3 is TGTGCCAGCAGCTTAGCAATGTCAGGGAACGAAAAACTGTTTTTT. It is translated as CASSLAMSGNEKLFF. J is TRBJ1-4 and V is TRBV7-9; tentatively, D is TRBD1 (5 bases). Trimming shortened V by 0 bases and J by 8 bases, and 13 bases separated the two germline ends. Germline CDR1 SEHNR, CDR2 FQNEAQ (reference sequence). This CDR3 is 15 amino acids long.

In its sample, this clonotype was seen many times. V is TRBV7-8 and J is TRBJ2-5; perhaps TRBD2 as D (5 bases). Germline V gene sequence: CDR1 SGHVS, CDR2 FQNEAQ. V lost 5 bases and J lost 4, with 14 bases in between. There are 14 residues in the CDR3. CDR3 in DNA: TGTGCCAGCAGCCGGGCCCCGGGGAGAGAGACCCAGTACTTC. It translates to CASSRAPGRETQYF.

This clonotype was counted a few times. CDR3 amino acids: CASILGTGNTEAFF. CDR3 DNA: TGTGCCAGTATTCTCGGGACCGGGAACACTGAAGCTTTCTTT. The rearrangement uses TRBV19 and TRBJ1-1; weak D call: TRBD1 (5 bases). V lost 7 bases and J 1 base, leaving 13 bases between the germline ends. The CDR3 consists of 14 residues. Looked up from germline, CDR1 is LNHDA and CDR2 is SQIVND (reference sequence).

This clonotype was counted at least ten times. The chain carries TRBV20-1 and TRBJ2-1; 9 bases match TRBD2. The junction had 9 bases not matched to a gene; V was cut back by 8 bases and J by 4 bases. The CDR3 is made up of 14 amino acids. Looked up from germline, CDR1 is DFQATT and CDR2 is SNEGSKA (reference sequence). CDR3 sequence (DNA): TGCAGTCCGATCCGCCTAGCGGGATACAATGAGCAGTTCTTC. Amino acids: CSPIRLAGYNEQFF.

This clonotype showed up many times. This sequence joins TRBV11-1 and TRBJ2-3, with 12 bases identical to TRBD1. The length of the CDR3 is 17 residues. Losses at the gene ends were 5 bases for V and 3 bases for J; bases not matched to a gene: 9. Germline assignment: CDR1 SGHAT and CDR2 FQDESV (reference sequence). In DNA, the CDR3 is TGTGCCAGCAGCCCCTACCGGGACAGGGGGCGAACAGATACGCAGTATTTT. Its protein product is CASSPYRDRGRTDTQYF. Combining the CDR3 with reference TRBV11-1 and TRBJ2-3 gives the whole variable domain EAEVAQSPRYKITEKSQAVAFWCDPISGHATLYWYRQILGQGPELLVQFQDESVVDDSQLPKDRFSAERLKGVDSTLKIQPAELGDSAMYLCASSPYRDRGRTDTQYFGPGTRLTVL.